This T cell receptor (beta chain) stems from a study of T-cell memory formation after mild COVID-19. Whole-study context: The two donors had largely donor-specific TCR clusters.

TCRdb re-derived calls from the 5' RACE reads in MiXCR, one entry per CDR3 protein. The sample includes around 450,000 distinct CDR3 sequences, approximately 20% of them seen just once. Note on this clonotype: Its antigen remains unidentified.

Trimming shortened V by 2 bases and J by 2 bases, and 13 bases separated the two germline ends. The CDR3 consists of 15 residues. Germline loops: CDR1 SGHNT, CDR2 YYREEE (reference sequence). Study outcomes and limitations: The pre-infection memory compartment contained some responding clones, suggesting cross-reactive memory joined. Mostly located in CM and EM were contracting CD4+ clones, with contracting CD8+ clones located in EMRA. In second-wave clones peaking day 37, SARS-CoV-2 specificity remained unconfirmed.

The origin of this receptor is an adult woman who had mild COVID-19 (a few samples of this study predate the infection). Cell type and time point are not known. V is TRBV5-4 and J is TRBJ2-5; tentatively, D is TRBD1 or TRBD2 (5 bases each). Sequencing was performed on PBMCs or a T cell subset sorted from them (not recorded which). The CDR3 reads CASSFSMGVQETQYF. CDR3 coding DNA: TGTGCCAGCAGCTTTTCTATGGGGGTACAAGAGACCCAGTACTTC.